This T cell receptor (beta chain) is drawn from a study of blood T cell repertoires in COVID-19. As for the study in general: The study drew acute and convalescent COVID-19 samples from the United States, Italy and Spain. T cells, B-cell-depleted T cells, or PBMCs provided the cDNA or gDNA that served as material.

In the original analysis: It was from reference gene primer amplification that nucleated cell counts were estimated. Assay: immunoSEQ multiplex PCR; the TCRdb copy retains only in-frame clones and omits some. That table furnishes V, J and clone size, whereas the DNA furnished D and trimming. Here the sample spans 100,000 to 150,000 clones, 70% to 90% being singletons. Germline values: CDR1 SNHLY, CDR2 FYNNEI. This CDR3 region has 14 residues. V was shortened by 0 bases and J by 6 bases, with 10 bases between the two germline ends. This chain joins TRBV2 and TRBJ2-3; D perhaps matches TRBD1 (6 bases). The clonotype was recovered from a woman in her forties or fifties with active or convalescent COVID-19. The source material was peripheral blood. The CDR3 nucleotides are TGTGCCAGCAGTGAAGCGCTGAGGGGGGATACGCAGTATTTT. It yields the protein CASSEALRGDTQYF.